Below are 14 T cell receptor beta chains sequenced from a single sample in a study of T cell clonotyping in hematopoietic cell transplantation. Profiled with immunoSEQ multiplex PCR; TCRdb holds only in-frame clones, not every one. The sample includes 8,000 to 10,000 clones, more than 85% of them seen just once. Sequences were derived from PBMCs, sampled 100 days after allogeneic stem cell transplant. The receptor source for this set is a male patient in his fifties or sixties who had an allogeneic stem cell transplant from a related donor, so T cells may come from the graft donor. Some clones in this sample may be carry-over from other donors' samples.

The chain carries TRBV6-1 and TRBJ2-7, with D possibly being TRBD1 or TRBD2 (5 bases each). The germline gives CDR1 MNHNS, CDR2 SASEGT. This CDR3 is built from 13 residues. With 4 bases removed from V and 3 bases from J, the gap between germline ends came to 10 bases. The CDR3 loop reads CASSVRDGYEQYF. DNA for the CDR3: TGTGCCAGCAGTGTAAGGGACGGCTACGAGCAGTACTTC.

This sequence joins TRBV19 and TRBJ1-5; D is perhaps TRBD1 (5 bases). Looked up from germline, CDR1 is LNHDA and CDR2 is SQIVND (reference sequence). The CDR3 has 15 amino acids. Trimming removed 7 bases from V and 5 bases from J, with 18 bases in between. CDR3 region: CASTPGYSIDQPQHF. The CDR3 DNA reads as TGTGCCAGTACCCCAGGGTATAGTATCGATCAGCCCCAGCATTTT.

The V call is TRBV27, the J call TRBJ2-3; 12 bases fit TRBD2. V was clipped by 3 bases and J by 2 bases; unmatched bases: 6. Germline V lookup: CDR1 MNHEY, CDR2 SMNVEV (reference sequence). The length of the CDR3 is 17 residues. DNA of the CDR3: TGTGCCAGCAGTTTTTCTAGCGGGGGGGCTTACACAGATACGCAGTATTTT. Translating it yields CASSFSSGGAYTDTQYF.

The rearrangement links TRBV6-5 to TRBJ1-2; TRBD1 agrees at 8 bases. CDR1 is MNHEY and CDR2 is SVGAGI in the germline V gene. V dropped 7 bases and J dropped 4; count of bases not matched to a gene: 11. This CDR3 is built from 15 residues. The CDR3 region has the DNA TGTGCCAGCATATCCGCCGGACAGGGAGCCTATGGCTACACCTTC. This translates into CASISAGQGAYGYTF.

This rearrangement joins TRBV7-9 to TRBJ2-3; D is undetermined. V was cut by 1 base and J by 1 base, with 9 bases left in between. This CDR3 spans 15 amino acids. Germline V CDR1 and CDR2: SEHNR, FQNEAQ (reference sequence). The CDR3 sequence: CASSLGGVGTDTQYF. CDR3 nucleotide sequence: TGTGCCAGCAGCTTAGGTGGCGTCGGCACAGATACGCAGTATTTT.

The DNA for the CDR3 is TGCGCCAGCAGCCAAAACACAGCTGGAAACACCATATATTTT. Amino acids: CASSQNTAGNTIYF. The chain carries TRBV5-1 and TRBJ1-3; D call uncertain. This CDR3 region has 14 residues. Germline V gene sequence: CDR1 SGHRS, CDR2 YFSETQ. Trimming removed 4 bases from V and 2 bases from J, with 10 bases in between.

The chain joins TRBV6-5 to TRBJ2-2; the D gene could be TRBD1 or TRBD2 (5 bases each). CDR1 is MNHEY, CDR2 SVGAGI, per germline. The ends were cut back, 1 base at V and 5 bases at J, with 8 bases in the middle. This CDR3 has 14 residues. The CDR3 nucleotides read TGTGCCAGCAGTTACTTGGGACGTACCGGGGAGCTGTTTTTT. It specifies CASSYLGRTGELFF.

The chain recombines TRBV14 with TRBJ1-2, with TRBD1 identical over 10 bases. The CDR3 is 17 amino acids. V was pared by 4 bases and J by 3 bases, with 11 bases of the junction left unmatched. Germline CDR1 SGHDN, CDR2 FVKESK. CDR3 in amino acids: CASSLFFGTGVDYGYTF. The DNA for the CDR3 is TGTGCCAGCAGCCTCTTCTTCGGGACAGGGGTGGACTATGGCTACACCTTC. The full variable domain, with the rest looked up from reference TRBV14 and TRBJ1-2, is EAGVTQFPSHSVIEKGQTVTLRCDPISGHDNLYWYRRVMGKEIKFLLHFVKESKQDESGMPNNRFLAERTGGTYSTLKVQPAELEDSGVYFCASSLFFGTGVDYGYTFGSGTRLTVV.

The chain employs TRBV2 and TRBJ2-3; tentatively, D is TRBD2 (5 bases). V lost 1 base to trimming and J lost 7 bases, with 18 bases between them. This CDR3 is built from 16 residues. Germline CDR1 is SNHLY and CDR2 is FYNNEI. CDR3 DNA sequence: TGTGCCAGCAGTGAAGAGGGCGGGCAGCTACTGAATACGCAGTATTTT. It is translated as CASSEEGGQLLNTQYF.

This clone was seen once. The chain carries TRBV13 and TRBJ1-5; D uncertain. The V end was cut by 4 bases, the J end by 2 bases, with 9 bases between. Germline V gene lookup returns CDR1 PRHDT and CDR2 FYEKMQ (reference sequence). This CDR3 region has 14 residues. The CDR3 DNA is TGTGCCAGCAGCTCGACCGGGCGCAATCAGCCCCAGCATTTT. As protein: CASSSTGRNQPQHF.

CDR3 residues: CASSIGQGYYNEQFF. In nucleotides, the CDR3 is TGTGCCAGTAGTATTGGACAGGGGTATTACAATGAGCAGTTCTTC. The V call is TRBV19, the J call TRBJ2-1; 9 bases fit TRBD1. V lost 3 bases to trimming and J lost 4 bases; unmatched junction nucleotides: 4. Germline V gives CDR1 LNHDA, CDR2 SQIVND (reference sequence). The CDR3 spans 15 residues.

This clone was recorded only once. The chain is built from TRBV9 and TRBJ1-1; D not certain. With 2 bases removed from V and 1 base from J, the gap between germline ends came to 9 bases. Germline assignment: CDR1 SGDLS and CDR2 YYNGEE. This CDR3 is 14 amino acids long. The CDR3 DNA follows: TGTGCCAGCAGCGTCACCTCTTCGAACACTGAAGCTTTCTTT. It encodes CASSVTSSNTEAFF.

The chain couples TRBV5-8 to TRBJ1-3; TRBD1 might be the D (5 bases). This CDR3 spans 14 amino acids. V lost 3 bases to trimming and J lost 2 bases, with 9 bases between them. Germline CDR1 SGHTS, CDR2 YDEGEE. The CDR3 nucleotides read TGTGCCAGCAGCTGGGGGGGGACTGGAAACACCATATATTTT. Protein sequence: CASSWGGTGNTIYF.

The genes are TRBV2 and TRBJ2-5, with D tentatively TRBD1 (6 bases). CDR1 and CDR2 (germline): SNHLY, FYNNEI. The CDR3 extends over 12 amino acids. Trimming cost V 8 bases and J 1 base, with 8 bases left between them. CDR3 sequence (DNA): TGTGCCAGCTCACAGGGCCAAGAGACCCAGTACTTC. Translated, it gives CASSQGQETQYF.